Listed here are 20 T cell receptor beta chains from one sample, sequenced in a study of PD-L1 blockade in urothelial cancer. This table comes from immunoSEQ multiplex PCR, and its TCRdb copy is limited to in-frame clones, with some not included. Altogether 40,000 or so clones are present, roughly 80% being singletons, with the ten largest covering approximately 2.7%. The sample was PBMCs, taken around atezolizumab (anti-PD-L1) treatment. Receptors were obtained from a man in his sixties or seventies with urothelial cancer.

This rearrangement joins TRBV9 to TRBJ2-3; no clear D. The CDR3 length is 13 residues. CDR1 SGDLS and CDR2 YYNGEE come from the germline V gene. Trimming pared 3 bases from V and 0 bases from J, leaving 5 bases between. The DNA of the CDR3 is TGTGCCAGCAGCGCCTCTAGCACAGATACGCAGTATTTT. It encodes CASSASSTDTQYF.

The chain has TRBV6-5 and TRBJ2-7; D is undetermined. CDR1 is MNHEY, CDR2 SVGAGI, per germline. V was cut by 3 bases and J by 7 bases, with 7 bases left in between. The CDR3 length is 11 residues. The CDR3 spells CASSYSGEQYF. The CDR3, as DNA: TGTGCCAGCAGTTATTCGGGTGAGCAGTACTTC.

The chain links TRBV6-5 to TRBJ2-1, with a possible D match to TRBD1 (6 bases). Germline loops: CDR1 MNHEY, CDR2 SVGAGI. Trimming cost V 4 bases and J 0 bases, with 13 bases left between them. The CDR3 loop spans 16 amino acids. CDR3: CASSSTTGNSYNEQFF. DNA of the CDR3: TGTGCCAGCAGTTCCACGACAGGAAACTCCTACAATGAGCAGTTCTTC.

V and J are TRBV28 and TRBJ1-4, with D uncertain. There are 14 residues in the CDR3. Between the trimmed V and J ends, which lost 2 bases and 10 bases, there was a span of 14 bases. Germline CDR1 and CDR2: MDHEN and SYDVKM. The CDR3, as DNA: TGTGCCAGCAGTTTAGTTTCTGGTTCCAGAAAACTGTTTTTT. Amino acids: CASSLVSGSRKLFF.

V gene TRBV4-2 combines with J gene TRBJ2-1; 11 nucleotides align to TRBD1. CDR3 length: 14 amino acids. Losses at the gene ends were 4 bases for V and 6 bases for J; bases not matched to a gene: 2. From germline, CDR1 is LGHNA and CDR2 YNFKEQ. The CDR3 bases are TGTGCCAGCAGCCCAGGGACAGGGGGCAATGAGCAGTTCTTC. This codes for CASSPGTGGNEQFF.

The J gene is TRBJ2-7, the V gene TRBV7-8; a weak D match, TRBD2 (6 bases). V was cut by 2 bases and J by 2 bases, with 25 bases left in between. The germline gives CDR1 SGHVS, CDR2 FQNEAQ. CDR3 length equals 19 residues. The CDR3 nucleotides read TGTGCCAGCAGCTTATTGGGGGGTTCTTCTAGCTCTTCAGCCTACGAGCAGTACTTC. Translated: CASSLLGGSSSSSAYEQYF. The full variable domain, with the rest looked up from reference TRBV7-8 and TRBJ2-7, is GAGVSQSPRYKVAKRGQDVALRCDPISGHVSLFWYQQALGQGPEFLTYFQNEAQLDKSGLPSDRFFAERPEGSVSTLKIQRTQQEDSAVYLCASSLLGGSSSSSAYEQYFGPGTRLTVT.

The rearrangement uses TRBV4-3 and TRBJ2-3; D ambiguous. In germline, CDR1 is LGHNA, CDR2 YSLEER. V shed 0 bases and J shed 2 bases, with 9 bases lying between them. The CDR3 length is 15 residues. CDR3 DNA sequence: TGCGCCAGCAGCCAAGATAATAGACTCACAGATACGCAGTATTTT. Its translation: CASSQDNRLTDTQYF.

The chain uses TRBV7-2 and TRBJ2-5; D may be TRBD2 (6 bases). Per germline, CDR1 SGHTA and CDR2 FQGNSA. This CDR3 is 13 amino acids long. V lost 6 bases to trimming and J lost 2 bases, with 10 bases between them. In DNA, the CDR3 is TGTGCCAGCAGGGGAGGCGGGCAAGAGACCCAGTACTTC. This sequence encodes CASRGGGQETQYF.

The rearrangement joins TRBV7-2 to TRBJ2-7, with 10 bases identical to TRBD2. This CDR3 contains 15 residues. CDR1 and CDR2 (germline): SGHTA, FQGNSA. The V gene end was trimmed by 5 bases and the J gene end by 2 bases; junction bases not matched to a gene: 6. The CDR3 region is CASSATSGATYEQYF. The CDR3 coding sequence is TGTGCCAGCAGCGCCACTAGCGGGGCCACCTACGAGCAGTACTTC.

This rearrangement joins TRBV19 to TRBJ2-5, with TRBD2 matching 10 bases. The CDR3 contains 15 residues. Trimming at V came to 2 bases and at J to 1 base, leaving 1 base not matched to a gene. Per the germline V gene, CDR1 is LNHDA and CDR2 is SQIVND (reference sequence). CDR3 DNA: TGTGCCAGTAGTATACTAGCGGGAGCCCAAGAGACCCAGTACTTC. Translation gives CASSILAGAQETQYF.

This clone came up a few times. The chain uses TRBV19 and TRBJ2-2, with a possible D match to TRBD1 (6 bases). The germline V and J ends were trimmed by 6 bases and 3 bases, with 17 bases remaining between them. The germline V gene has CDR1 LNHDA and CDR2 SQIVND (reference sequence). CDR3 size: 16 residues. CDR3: CASSSIQDSYTGELFF. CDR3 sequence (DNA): TGTGCCAGTAGCTCAATACAGGACAGCTACACCGGGGAGCTGTTTTTT.

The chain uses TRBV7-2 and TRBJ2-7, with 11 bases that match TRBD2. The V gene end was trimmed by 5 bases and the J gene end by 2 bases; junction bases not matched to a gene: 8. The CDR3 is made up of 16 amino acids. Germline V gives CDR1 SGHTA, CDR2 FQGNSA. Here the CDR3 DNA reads TGTGCCAGCAGCACTTATATGGGACTAGCGGCCTACGAGCAGTACTTC. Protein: CASSTYMGLAAYEQYF.

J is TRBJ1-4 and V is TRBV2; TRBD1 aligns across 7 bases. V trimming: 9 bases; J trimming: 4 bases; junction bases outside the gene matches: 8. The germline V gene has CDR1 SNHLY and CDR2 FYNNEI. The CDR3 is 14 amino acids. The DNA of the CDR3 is TGTGCCAGTAGGGGGCGCCGTGGTAATGAAAAACTGTTTTTT. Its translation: CASRGRRGNEKLFF.

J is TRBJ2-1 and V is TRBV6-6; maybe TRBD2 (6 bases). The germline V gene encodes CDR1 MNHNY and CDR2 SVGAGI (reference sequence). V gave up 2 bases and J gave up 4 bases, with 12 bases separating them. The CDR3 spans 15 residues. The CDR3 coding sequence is TGTGCCAGCAGTTACGTCGGGAGCATGTACAATGAGCAGTTCTTC. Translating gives CASSYVGSMYNEQFF.

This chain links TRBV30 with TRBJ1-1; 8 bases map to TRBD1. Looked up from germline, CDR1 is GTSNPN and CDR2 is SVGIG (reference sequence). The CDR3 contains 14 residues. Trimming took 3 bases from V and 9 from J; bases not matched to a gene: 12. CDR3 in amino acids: CAWRAGGQGYQAFF. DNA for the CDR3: TGTGCCTGGAGGGCAGGAGGACAGGGATATCAAGCTTTCTTT.

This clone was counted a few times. Written as DNA, the CDR3 is TGTGCCAGCAGTAAGGGACAGATGAGCAATCAGCCCCAGCATTTT. It encodes CASSKGQMSNQPQHF. J is TRBJ1-5 and V is TRBV6-1; the match to TRBD1 covers 7 bases. Germline lookup yields CDR1 MNHNS and CDR2 SASEGT. The trim removed 5 bases at V and 1 base at J, leaving 5 bases unmatched. This CDR3 comprises 15 residues.

CDR3 in DNA: TGTGCCAGCAGCCATACTCCGGGGGAGCAGTACTTC. This gives the protein CASSHTPGEQYF. This chain joins TRBV7-3 and TRBJ2-7; TRBD2 might be the D (5 bases). Trimming stripped 5 bases from V and 7 bases from J, with 12 bases between. Germline V lookup: CDR1 SGHTA, CDR2 FQGTGA. CDR3 size: 12 residues.

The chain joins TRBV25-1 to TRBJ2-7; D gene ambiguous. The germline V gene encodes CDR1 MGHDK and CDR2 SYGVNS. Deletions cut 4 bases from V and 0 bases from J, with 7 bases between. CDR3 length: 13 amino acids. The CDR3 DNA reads TGTGCCAGCAGTGGCTTTAGCTCCTACGAGCAGTACTTC. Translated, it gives CASSGFSSYEQYF.

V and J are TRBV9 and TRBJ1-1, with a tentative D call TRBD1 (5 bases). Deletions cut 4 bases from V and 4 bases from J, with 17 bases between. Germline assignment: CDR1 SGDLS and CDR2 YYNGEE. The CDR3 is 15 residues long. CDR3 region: CASSPQTDPATEAFF. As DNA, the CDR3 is TGTGCCAGCAGCCCCCAGACAGATCCAGCCACTGAAGCTTTCTTT.

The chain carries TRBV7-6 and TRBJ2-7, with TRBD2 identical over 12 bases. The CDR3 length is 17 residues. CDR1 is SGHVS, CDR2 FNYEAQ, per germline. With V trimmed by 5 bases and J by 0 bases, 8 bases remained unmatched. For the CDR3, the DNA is TGTGCCAGCAGCCCAAGGACTAGCGGGGAGAGCTCCTACGAGCAGTACTTC. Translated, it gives CASSPRTSGESSYEQYF. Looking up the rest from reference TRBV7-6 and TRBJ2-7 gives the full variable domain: GAGVSQSPRYKVTKRGQDVALRCDPISGHVSLYWYRQALGQGPEFLTYFNYEAQQDKSGLPNDRFSAERPEGSISTLTIQRTEQRDSAMYRCASSPRTSGESSYEQYFGPGTRLTVT.